Reported below is one T cell receptor (beta chain). Its antigen remains unknown. The data derive from a study of a mutant IDH1 vaccine in newly diagnosed glioma. Study-wide background: The patients received vaccinations eight times, in weeks 1, 3, 5, 7, 11, 15, 19 and 23. First vaccine doses came 4-6 weeks after radiotherapy alone, or with temozolomide cycles. Patients were pretreated with radiotherapy, temozolomide, or both, mostly both.

Produced via immunoSEQ multiplex PCR; TCRdb's table is partial and in-frame only. The table lists 77,000 or so clones, 85% of them singletons. Documented time point: week 23, last vaccination. Each dose delivered 300 ug of mutant IDH1 20-mer peptide subcutaneously with imiquimod. Each astrocytoma in the donors was new, WHO grade 3 or 4, IDH1-mutant and ATRX-lost. The sequence was collected from a woman aged 50 to 60 with glioma. The source material was PBMCs, sampled from a glioma patient whose treatment included an IDH1 peptide vaccine.

The CDR3 DNA reads as TGTGCCAGCCGCATACGGGACTCGGCCGGGGAGCTGTTTTTT. It encodes CASRIRDSAGELFF. The chain carries TRBV7-2 and TRBJ2-2, with a weak D call TRBD2 (6 bases). Germline V lookup: CDR1 SGHTA, CDR2 FQGNSA. CDR3 length: 14 residues. Trimming removed 8 bases from V and 6 bases from J, with 16 bases in between.